This note documents a single TCR beta chain sequence. The immunoSEQ assay amplified TCRB CDR3 from up to 2 ug DNA. Assay used: immunoSEQ multiplex PCR; TCRdb lists only in-frame clones, some missing. Altogether more than 60,000 clones are present, approximately 78% being singletons, with the ten largest covering approximately 8.5%. This sample was taken from a study of glioma-infiltrating T cells after dendritic cell vaccination. Trimming at V came to 6 bases and at J to 3 bases, leaving 9 bases not matched to a gene. The length of the CDR3 is 15 residues. Looked up from germline, CDR1 is ENHRY and CDR2 is SYGVKD.

The chain combines TRBV10-3 with TRBJ1-1; TRBD1 aligns across 8 bases. This material consisted of blood, taken before dendritic cell vaccination. The sequence was obtained from a human donor with glioblastoma. In DNA, the CDR3 is TGTGCCATCAGGACGGACAGGGCGGTGGACACTGAAGCTTTCTTT. Translated, it gives CAIRTDRAVDTEAFF.